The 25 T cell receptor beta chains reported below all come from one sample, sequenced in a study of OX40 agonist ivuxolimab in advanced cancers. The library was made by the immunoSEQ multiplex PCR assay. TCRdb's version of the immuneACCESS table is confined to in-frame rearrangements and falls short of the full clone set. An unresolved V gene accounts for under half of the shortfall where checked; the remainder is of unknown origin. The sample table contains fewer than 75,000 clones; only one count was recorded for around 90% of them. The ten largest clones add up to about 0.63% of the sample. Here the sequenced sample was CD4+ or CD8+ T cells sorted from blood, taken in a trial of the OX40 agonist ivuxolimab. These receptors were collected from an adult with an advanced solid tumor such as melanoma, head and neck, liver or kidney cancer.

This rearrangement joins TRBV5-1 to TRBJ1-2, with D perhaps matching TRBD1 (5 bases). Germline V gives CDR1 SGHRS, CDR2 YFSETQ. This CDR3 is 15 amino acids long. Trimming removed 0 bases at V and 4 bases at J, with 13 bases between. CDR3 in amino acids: CASSLAPDTGYGYTF. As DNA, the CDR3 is TGCGCCAGCAGCTTGGCTCCGGACACGGGCTATGGCTACACCTTC.

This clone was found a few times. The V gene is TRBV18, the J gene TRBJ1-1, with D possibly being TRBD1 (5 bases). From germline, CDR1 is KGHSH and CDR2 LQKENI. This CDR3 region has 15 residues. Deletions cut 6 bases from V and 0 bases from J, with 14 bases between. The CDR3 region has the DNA TGTGCCAGCTCGCCTACCGGGACGGTGAACACTGAAGCTTTCTTT. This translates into CASSPTGTVNTEAFF.

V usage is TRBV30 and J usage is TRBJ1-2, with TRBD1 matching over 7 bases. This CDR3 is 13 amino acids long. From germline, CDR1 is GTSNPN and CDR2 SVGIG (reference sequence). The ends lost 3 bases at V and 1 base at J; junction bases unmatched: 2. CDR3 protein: CAWRTGLNYGYTF. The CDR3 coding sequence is TGTGCCTGGAGGACAGGGCTTAACTATGGCTACACCTTC.

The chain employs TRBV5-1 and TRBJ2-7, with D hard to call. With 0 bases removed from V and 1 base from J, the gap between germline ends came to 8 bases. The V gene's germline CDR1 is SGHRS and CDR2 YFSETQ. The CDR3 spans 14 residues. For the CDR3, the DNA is TGCGCCAGCAGCTTGGGGAGCGTGTCCTACGAGCAGTACTTC. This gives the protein CASSLGSVSYEQYF.

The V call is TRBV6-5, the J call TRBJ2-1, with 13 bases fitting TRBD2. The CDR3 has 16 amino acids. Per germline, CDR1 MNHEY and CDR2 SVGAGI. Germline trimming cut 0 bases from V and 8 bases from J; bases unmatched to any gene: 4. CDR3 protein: CASSYSGLAGRDEQFF. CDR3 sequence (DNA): TGTGCCAGCAGTTACTCGGGACTAGCGGGGAGGGATGAGCAGTTCTTC.

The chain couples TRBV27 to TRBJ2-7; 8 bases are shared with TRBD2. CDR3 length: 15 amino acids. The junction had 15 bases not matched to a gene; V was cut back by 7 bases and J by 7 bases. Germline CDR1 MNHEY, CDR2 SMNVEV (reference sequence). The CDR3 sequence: CASTRSSGMTREQYF. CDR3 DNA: TGTGCCAGCACCCGGAGTAGCGGGATGACTAGGGAGCAGTACTTC.

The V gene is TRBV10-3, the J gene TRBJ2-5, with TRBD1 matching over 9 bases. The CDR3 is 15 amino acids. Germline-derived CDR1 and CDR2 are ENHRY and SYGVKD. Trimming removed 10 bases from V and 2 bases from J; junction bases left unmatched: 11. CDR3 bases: TGTGCCACCACAGGGGGACAGGGAATTCAAGAGACCCAGTACTTC. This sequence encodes CATTGGQGIQETQYF.

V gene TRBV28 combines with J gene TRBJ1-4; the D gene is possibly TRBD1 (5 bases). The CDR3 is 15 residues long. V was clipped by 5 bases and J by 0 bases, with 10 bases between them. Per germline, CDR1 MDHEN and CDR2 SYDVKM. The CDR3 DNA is TGTGCCAGCAGTGGGACTCATACAACTAATGAAAAACTGTTTTTT. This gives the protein CASSGTHTTNEKLFF.

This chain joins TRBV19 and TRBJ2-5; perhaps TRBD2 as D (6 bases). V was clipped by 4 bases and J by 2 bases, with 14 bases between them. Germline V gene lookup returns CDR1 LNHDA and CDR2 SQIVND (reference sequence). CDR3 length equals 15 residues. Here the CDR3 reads CASSRRQAGQETQYF. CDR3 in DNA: TGTGCCAGTAGTAGGCGGCAGGCGGGACAAGAGACCCAGTACTTC. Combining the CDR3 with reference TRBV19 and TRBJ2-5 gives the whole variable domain DGGITQSPKYLFRKEGQNVTLSCEQNLNHDAMYWYRQDPGQGLRLIYYSQIVNDFQKGDIAEGYSVSREKKESFPLTVTSAQKNPTAFYLCASSRRQAGQETQYFGPGTRLLVL.

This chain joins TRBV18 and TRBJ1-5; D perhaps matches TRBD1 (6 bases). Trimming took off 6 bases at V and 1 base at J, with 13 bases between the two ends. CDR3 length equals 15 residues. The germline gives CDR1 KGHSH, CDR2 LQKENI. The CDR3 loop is CASSLGGKSNQPQHF. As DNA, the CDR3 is TGTGCCAGCTCCTTAGGGGGTAAAAGCAATCAGCCCCAGCATTTT.

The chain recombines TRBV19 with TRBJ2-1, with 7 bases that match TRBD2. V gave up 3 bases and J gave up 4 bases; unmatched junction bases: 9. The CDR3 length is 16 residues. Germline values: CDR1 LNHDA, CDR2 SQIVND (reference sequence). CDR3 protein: CASSIPAAGSYNEQFF. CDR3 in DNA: TGTGCCAGTAGTATCCCCGCAGCGGGATCATACAATGAGCAGTTCTTC.

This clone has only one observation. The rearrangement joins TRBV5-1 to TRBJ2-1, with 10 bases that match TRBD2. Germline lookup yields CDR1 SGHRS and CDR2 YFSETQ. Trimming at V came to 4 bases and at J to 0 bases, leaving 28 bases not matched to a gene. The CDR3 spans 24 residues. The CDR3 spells CASSPYRTGRTSGTVSTSYNEQFF. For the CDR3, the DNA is TGCGCCAGCAGCCCTTATCGGACAGGGCGGACTAGCGGAACTGTATCCACCTCCTACAATGAGCAGTTCTTC.

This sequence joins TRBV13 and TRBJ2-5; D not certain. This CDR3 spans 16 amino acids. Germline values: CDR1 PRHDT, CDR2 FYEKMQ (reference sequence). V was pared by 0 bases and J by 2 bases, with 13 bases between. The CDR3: CASSLGRWGRQETQYF. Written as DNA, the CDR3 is TGTGCCAGCAGCTTAGGCCGGTGGGGAAGGCAAGAGACCCAGTACTTC.

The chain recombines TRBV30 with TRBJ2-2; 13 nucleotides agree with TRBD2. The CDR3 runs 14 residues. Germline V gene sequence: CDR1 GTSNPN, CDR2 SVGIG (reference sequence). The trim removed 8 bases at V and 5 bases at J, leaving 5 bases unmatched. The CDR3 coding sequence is TGTGCCACCAGACTAGCGGGAGGAACCGGGGAGCTGTTTTTT. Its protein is CATRLAGGTGELFF.

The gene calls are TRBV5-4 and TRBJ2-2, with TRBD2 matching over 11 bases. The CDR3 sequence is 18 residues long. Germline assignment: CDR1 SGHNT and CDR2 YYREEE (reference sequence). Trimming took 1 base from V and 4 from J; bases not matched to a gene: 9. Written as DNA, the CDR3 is TGTGCCAGCAGCTTGTCTGTCCTAGCGGGAGGTATCACCGGGGAGCTGTTTTTT. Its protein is CASSLSVLAGGITGELFF.

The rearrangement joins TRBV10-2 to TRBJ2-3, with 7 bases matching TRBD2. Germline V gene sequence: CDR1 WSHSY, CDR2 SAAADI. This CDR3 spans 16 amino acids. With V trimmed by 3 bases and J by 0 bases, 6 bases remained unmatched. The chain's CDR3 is CASSDAGLLSTDTQYF. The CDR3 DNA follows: TGCGCCAGCAGTGACGCGGGACTACTTAGCACAGATACGCAGTATTTT.

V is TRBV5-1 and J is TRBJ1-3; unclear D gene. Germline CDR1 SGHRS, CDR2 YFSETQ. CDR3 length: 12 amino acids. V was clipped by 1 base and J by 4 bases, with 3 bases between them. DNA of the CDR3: TGCGCCAGCAGCTTGATGGGAAACACCATATATTTT. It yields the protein CASSLMGNTIYF.

In DNA, the CDR3 is TGTGCCACCCACGGGGCGGGGGGGTACGAGCAGTACTTC. Translated: CATHGAGGYEQYF. The rearrangement uses TRBV10-3 and TRBJ2-7, with 9 bases fitting TRBD2. The germline CDR1 and CDR2 sequences are ENHRY and SYGVKD. This CDR3 has 13 residues. V lost 10 bases to trimming and J lost 4 bases; unmatched junction nucleotides: 8.

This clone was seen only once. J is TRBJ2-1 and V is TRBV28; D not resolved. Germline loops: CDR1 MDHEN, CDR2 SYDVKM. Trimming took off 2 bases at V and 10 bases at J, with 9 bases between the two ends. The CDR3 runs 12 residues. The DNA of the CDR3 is TGTGCCAGCAGTTTAGGTTTTGGGGAGCAGTTCTTC. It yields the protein CASSLGFGEQFF.

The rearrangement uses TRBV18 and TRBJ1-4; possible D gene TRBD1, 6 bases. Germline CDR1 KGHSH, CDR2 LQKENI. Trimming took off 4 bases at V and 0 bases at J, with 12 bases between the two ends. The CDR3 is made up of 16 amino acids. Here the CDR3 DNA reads TGTGCCAGCTCACAAGCCGGGACAACAACTAATGAAAAACTGTTTTTT. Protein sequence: CASSQAGTTTNEKLFF.

The CDR3 nucleotides are TGTGCCAGCAGCTTACTTGGGGGAGGGAACACAGATACGCAGTATTTT. Encoded protein: CASSLLGGGNTDTQYF. The chain uses TRBV11-2 and TRBJ2-3, with 7 bases that match TRBD2. The germline V gene encodes CDR1 SGHAT and CDR2 FQNNGV. V shed 2 bases, J shed 2 bases, and the junction held 7 bases outside the gene matches. The CDR3 length is 16 residues. The variable domain in full, completed from reference TRBV11-2 and TRBJ2-3, reads EAGVAQSPRYKIIEKRQSVAFWCNPISGHATLYWYQQILGQGPKLLIQFQNNGVVDDSQLPKDRFSAERLKGVDSTLKIQPAKLEDSAVYLCASSLLGGGNTDTQYFGPGTRLTVL.

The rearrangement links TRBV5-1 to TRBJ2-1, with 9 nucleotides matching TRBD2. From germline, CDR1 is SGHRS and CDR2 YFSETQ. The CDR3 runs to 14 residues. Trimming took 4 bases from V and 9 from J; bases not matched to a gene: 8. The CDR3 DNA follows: TGCGCCAGCAGCGTCTCCGGGACTAGCAGTGAGCAGTTCTTC. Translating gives CASSVSGTSSEQFF.

This CDR3 reads CASGDTSGRAYEQYF. In DNA form, the CDR3 reads TGTGCCAGCGGCGATACTAGCGGGAGGGCCTACGAGCAGTACTTC. V and J are TRBV2 and TRBJ2-7, with TRBD2 matching over 13 bases. CDR1 is SNHLY, CDR2 FYNNEI, per germline. The CDR3 contains 15 residues. V shed 8 bases, J shed 2 bases, and the junction held 6 bases outside the gene matches.

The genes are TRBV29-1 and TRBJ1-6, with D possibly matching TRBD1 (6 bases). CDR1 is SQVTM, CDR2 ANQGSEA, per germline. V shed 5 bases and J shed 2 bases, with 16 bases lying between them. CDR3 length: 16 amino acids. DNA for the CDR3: TGCAGCGTTACGAACGACAGGCCTCCCTATAATTCACCCCTCCACTTT. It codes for CSVTNDRPPYNSPLHF. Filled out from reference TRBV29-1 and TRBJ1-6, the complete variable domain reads SAVISQKPSRDICQRGTSLTIQCQVDSQVTMMFWYRQQPGQSLTLIATANQGSEATYESGFVIDKFPISRPNLTFSTLTVSNMSPEDSSIYLCSVTNDRPPYNSPLHFGNGTRLTVT.

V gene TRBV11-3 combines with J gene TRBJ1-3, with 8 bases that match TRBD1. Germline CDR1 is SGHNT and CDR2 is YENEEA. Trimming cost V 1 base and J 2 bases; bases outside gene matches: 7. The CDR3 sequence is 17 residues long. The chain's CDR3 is CASSLGLSGGAGNTIYF. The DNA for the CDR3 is TGTGCCAGCAGCTTAGGTTTGTCAGGGGGCGCTGGAAACACCATATATTTT.